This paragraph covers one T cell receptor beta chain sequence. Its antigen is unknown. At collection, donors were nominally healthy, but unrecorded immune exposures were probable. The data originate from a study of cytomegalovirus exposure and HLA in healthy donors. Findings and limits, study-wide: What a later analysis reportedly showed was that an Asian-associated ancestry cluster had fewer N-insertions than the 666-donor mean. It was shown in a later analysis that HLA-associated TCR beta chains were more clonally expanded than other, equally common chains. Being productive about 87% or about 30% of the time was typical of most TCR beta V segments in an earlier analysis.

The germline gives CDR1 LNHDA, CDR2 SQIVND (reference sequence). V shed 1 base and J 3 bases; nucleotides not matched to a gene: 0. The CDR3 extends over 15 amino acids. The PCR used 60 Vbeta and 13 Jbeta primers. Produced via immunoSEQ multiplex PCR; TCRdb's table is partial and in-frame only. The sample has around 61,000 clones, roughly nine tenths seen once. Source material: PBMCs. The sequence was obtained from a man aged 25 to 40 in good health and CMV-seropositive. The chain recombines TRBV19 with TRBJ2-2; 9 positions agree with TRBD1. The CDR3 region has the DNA TGTGCCAGTAGTATAGGGACAGGGGACACCGGGGAGCTGTTTTTT. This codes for CASSIGTGDTGELFF.